The clone carrying this T cell receptor beta chain appeared many times. With a J-beta primer mix and a sample-barcoded 5' primer, a second PCR ran 7 to 11 cycles. TCRdb called the 5' RACE reads again in MiXCR, with one record for every CDR3 protein. The sample yields roughly 650,000 distinct CDR3 sequences, 32% seen once. This record belongs to a study of blood T cells in healthy people across ages. The V and J ends lost 4 bases and 3 bases respectively, with 11 bases between them. This CDR3 has 13 residues. Per the germline V gene, CDR1 is SGHRS and CDR2 is YFSETQ. Material: blood. This chain joins TRBV5-1 and TRBJ2-7, with D perhaps TRBD2 (5 bases). This sequence originates from a woman of 80 years or more in good health. The CDR3 DNA sequence: TGCGCCAGCAGCGCCACGGGGTTCTACGAGCAGTACTTC. Translation gives CASSATGFYEQYF.